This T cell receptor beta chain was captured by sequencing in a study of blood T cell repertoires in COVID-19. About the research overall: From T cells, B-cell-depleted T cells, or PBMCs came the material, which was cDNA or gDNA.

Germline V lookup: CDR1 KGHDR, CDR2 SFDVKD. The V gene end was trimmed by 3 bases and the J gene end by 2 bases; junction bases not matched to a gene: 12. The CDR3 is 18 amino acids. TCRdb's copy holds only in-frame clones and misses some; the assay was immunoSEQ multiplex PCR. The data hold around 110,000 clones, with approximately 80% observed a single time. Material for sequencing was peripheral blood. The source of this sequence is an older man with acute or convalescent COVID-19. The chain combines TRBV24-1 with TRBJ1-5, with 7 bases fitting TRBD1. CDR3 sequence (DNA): TGTGCCACCAGTGATGCCAGACAGGGCAGTTTAGGCAATCAGCCCCAGCATTTT. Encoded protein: CATSDARQGSLGNQPQHF.